The rows below give T cell receptor beta chains drawn from one sample of a study of T cells in Graves' hyperthyroidism and ophthalmopathy. TCRdb re-called the multiplex PCR reads through MiXCR, storing one row per CDR3 protein. Counted here are some 500,000 distinct CDR3 sequences, roughly a quarter occurring once; the ten biggest clones make up about 11%. Material: blood. These receptors originate from a woman aged 25 to 39 with Graves' ophthalmopathy. The CDR3 runs from the conserved cysteine through the conserved F or W. D genes are given only for firm matches. Clone size is shown for a subset of rows, as once, few, many or a class of expanded clone.

cdr3_aa cdr3_nt d_call j_call v_call clone_size
CASSYTDYEQYF TGTGCCAGCAGTTATACAGACTACGAGCAGTACTTC NA TRBJ2-7 TRBV6-2/TRBV6-3 many
CASSVGDATEETQYF TGTGCCAGCAGCGTGGGGGACGCTACAGAAGAGACCCAGTACTTC NA TRBJ2-5 TRBV9 many
CASSHSGTDSYEQYF TGTGCCAGCAGCCATTCCGGGACGGACTCCTACGAGCAGTACTTC NA TRBJ2-7 TRBV12-3/TRBV12-4 many
CASSLALDRLNTEAFF TGTGCCAGCAGCTTAGCCTTGGACAGACTGAACACTGAAGCTTTCTTT NA TRBJ1-1 TRBV13 many
CASSLAYRRYEQYF TGTGCCAGCAGCTTAGCCTACAGGAGGTACGAGCAGTACTTC NA TRBJ2-7 TRBV7-9 NA
CASSEGEETQYF TGTGCCAGCTCGGAGGGGGAAGAGACCCAGTACTTC NA TRBJ2-5 TRBV12-3/TRBV12-4 NA
CASSYSQGSVNTEAFF TGTGCCAGCAGTTACTCACAGGGAAGTGTGAACACTGAAGCTTTCTTT NA TRBJ1-1 TRBV6-2/TRBV6-3 few
CSASGSDSQETQYF TGCAGTGCTAGTGGGTCTGACAGCCAAGAGACCCAGTACTTC NA TRBJ2-5 TRBV20-1 NA
CASRVGGPDLLGYTF TGTGCCAGCAGGGTCGGGGGCCCTGACCTCCTTGGCTACACCTTC NA TRBJ1-2 TRBV11-1 NA
CASSLFGQGAYEQYF TGTGCCAGCAGCTTATTCGGACAGGGGGCTTACGAGCAGTACTTC TRBD1 TRBJ2-7 TRBV7-9 few
CASSLEGGGETQYF TGCGCCAGCAGCTTGGAGGGGGGCGGGGAGACCCAGTACTTC NA TRBJ2-5 TRBV5-1 few
CAGPGLYTGELFF TGTGCCGGACCGGGTCTGTACACCGGGGAGCTGTTTTTT NA TRBJ2-2 TRBV30 many
CATSDFETQYF TGTGCCACCAGTGATTTTGAGACCCAGTACTTC NA TRBJ2-5 TRBV24-1 few
CASSVAGTGYTDTQYF TGTGCCAGCAGCGTAGCCGGGACAGGCTACACAGATACGCAGTATTTT TRBD1 TRBJ2-3 TRBV9 few
CASSSGPINQPQHF TGTGCCAGCAGCTCCGGGCCCATCAATCAGCCCCAGCATTTT NA TRBJ1-5 TRBV3-1 NA
CASSDGLAGIREQYF TGTGCCAGCAGTGACGGACTAGCGGGGATCCGCGAGCAGTACTTC TRBD2 TRBJ2-7 TRBV28 many
CAWSGGLQETQYF TGTGCCTGGAGCGGGGGGCTACAAGAGACCCAGTACTTC NA TRBJ2-5 TRBV30 many
CASSYTSGGRETQYF TGTGCCAGCAGTTACACTAGCGGGGGGAGAGAGACCCAGTACTTC TRBD2 TRBJ2-5 TRBV6-5 many
CASGLQRILGTEAFF TGTGCTAGTGGTTTGCAAAGGATCTTAGGCACTGAAGCTTTCTTT NA TRBJ1-1 TRBV12-5 once
CASREPGGVGEAFF TGTGCCAGCAGGGAACCAGGGGGAGTGGGTGAAGCTTTCTTT TRBD1 TRBJ1-1 TRBV27 many
CSVDGGGKFEAFF TGCAGCGTTGACGGTGGGGGGAAATTTGAAGCTTTCTTT NA TRBJ1-1 TRBV29-1 many
CASSGWVTAIYEQYF TGTGCCAGCAGTGGGTGGGTGACAGCCATTTACGAGCAGTACTTC NA TRBJ2-7 TRBV2 many
CATSGTGDDSNYGYTF TGTGCCACCTCCGGGACAGGGGACGATAGTAACTATGGCTACACCTTC TRBD1 TRBJ1-2 TRBV10-3 many
CAIRKTGLDTEAFF TGTGCCATCAGGAAGACAGGGCTCGACACTGAAGCTTTCTTT TRBD1 TRBJ1-1 TRBV10-3 few
CASSLSDRTYEQYF TGTGCCAGCAGCTTAAGCGACAGGACCTACGAGCAGTACTTC NA TRBJ2-7 TRBV7-9 many
CASSWRRTGIETQYF TGTGCCAGCAGCTGGCGGCGGACAGGGATAGAGACCCAGTACTTC TRBD1 TRBJ2-5 TRBV13 many
CASRTTTITDNQPQHF TGTGCCAGTAGGACCACGACCATAACGGACAATCAGCCCCAGCATTTT NA TRBJ1-5 TRBV19 many
CASRKPQGGGTEAFF TGTGCCAGCAGAAAACCACAGGGCGGGGGCACTGAAGCTTTCTTT NA TRBJ1-1 TRBV6-5 many
CASSGTGSNEQYF TGCGCCAGCAGCGGCACAGGGAGCAACGAGCAGTACTTC NA TRBJ2-7 TRBV5-1 many
CASIAAGKMEQYF TGTGCCAGCATCGCAGCGGGGAAAATGGAGCAGTACTTC TRBD2 TRBJ2-7 TRBV28 many
CASSQDSRLHGYTF TGTGCCAGCAGCCAAGATTCCAGGTTACATGGCTACACCTTC NA TRBJ1-2 TRBV3-1 many
CASGLEFSYEQYF TGTGCCAGCGGTTTGGAGTTCTCCTACGAGCAGTACTTC NA TRBJ2-7 TRBV2 many
CASSSLSGVFYGYTF TGTGCCAGCAGTTCGCTATCCGGGGTCTTCTATGGCTACACCTTC NA TRBJ1-2 TRBV27 NA
CASSRDRGGQETQYF TGTGCCAGCAGCCGAGACAGGGGGGGACAAGAGACCCAGTACTTC TRBD1 TRBJ2-5 TRBV7-3 many
CASSYVAGGDTEAFF TGTGCCAGCAGTTATGTTGCGGGGGGCGACACTGAAGCTTTCTTT NA TRBJ1-1 TRBV6-5 many
CASSLGRWMNTEAFF TGTGCCAGCAGTTTAGGACGGTGGATGAACACTGAAGCTTTCTTT NA TRBJ1-1 TRBV12-3/TRBV12-4 few
CASSPGGAHSYEQYF TGTGCCAGCAGCCCCGGGGGGGCCCACTCCTACGAGCAGTACTTC TRBD2 TRBJ2-7 TRBV28 few
CASSARPGTEAFF TGTGCCAGCAGCGCCCGACCCGGGACTGAAGCTTTCTTT NA TRBJ1-1 TRBV11-2 many
CASSLDWENTEAFF TGCGCCAGCAGCTTGGACTGGGAGAACACTGAAGCTTTCTTT NA TRBJ1-1 TRBV5-1 few
CASSYFSGNGETQYF TGTGCCAGCAGTTACTTTTCGGGGAACGGGGAGACCCAGTACTTC NA TRBJ2-5 TRBV6-5 many
CASSSGQGSYEQYF TGTGCCAGCAGCTCGGGTCAGGGATCCTACGAGCAGTACTTC NA TRBJ2-7 TRBV6-5 many
CSAPGQGSWSYEQYF TGCAGTGCCCCCGGACAGGGATCGTGGAGCTACGAGCAGTACTTC TRBD1 TRBJ2-7 TRBV20-1 NA
CASSFGNGYTF TGTGCCAGCAGCTTCGGTAACGGCTACACCTTC NA TRBJ1-2 TRBV7-9 many